The 17 T cell receptor beta chains listed next were all sequenced from one sample in a study of technical replicates of blood from a few donors. Assay: immunoSEQ multiplex PCR; the TCRdb copy retains only in-frame clones and omits some. The sample records around 60,000 clones, about 91% being singletons. Sequencing was carried out using PBMCs. The receptor source for this set is a human donor in good health. Some clones in this sample may be carry-over from other donors' samples.

The V and J genes are TRBV19 and TRBJ2-5; D remains unclear. The CDR3 covers 19 residues. V gave up 1 base and J gave up 4 bases, with 25 bases separating them. Germline V CDR1 and CDR2: LNHDA, SQIVND (reference sequence). The CDR3 coding sequence is TGTGCCAGTAGTATAGGCCCCTTTAAGGAGCGAGGTTTTGCAGAGACCCAGTACTTC. Translation: CASSIGPFKERGFAETQYF. The full variable domain, completed using reference TRBV19 and TRBJ2-5, is DGGITQSPKYLFRKEGQNVTLSCEQNLNHDAMYWYRQDPGQGLRLIYYSQIVNDFQKGDIAEGYSVSREKKESFPLTVTSAQKNPTAFYLCASSIGPFKERGFAETQYFGPGTRLLVL.

CDR3 residues: CASSLRGHQPQHF. The CDR3 DNA sequence: TGTGCCAGCAGTCTCCGAGGGCATCAGCCCCAGCATTTT. The J gene is TRBJ1-5, the V gene TRBV27; D unresolved. Trimming shortened V by 5 bases and J by 5 bases, and 10 bases separated the two germline ends. This CDR3 spans 13 amino acids. Germline CDR1 is MNHEY and CDR2 is SMNVEV (reference sequence).

The V call is TRBV28, the J call TRBJ1-5; D remains unclear. V lost 6 bases and J lost 6, with 15 bases in between. CDR3 length: 14 amino acids. The germline V gene has CDR1 MDHEN and CDR2 SYDVKM. The CDR3 DNA reads as TGTGCCAGCAGGCTCGGGGAACTCGGTCAGCCCCAGCATTTT. It specifies CASRLGELGQPQHF.

This rearrangement joins TRBV6-1 to TRBJ1-1; possibly TRBD1 for D (6 bases). Germline V gives CDR1 MNHNS, CDR2 SASEGT. The CDR3 sequence is 15 residues long. With 1 base removed from V and 4 bases from J, the gap between germline ends came to 13 bases. CDR3 nucleotide sequence: TGTGCCAGCAGTGAAGAGGGGGATAGGGGCACTGAAGCTTTCTTT. It translates to CASSEEGDRGTEAFF.

The chain uses TRBV7-2 and TRBJ1-5; D is uncertain. The germline gives CDR1 SGHTA, CDR2 FQGNSA. With 1 base removed from V and 4 bases from J, the gap between germline ends came to 11 bases. The CDR3 runs to 15 residues. The CDR3 bases are TGTGCCAGCAGCTTAGGGTCAGGAACTAATCAGCCCCAGCATTTT. Its translation: CASSLGSGTNQPQHF. Full variable domain (remainder filled in from reference TRBV7-2 and TRBJ1-5): GAGVSQSPSNKVTEKGKDVELRCDPISGHTALYWYRQSLGQGLEFLIYFQGNSAPDKSGLPSDRFSAERTGGSVSTLTIQRTQQEDSAVYLCASSLGSGTNQPQHFGDGTRLSIL.

CDR3 sequence: CASRDRVKYEQYF. The CDR3 DNA follows: TGTGCCAGCAGAGACAGGGTAAAGTACGAGCAGTACTTC. The V and J genes are TRBV6-1 and TRBJ2-7, with 7 bases lining up with TRBD1. The CDR3 contains 13 residues. The V segment lost 6 bases and the J segment 4 bases; nucleotides outside the gene matches: 6. Germline CDR1 is MNHNS and CDR2 is SASEGT.

The genes are TRBV7-2 and TRBJ2-4; 9 nucleotides agree with TRBD2. V trimming: 4 bases; J trimming: 1 base; junction bases outside the gene matches: 14. CDR1 is SGHTA and CDR2 is FQGNSA in the germline V gene. The CDR3 covers 19 residues. CDR3 region: CASSSLGSGGPPAKNIQYF. The CDR3 DNA is TGTGCCAGCAGCTCGCTCGGTAGCGGGGGTCCTCCGGCCAAAAACATTCAGTACTTC.

The gene calls are TRBV7-9 and TRBJ2-7, with 10 bases that match TRBD2. Germline V gene lookup returns CDR1 SEHNR and CDR2 FQNEAQ (reference sequence). The CDR3 is 15 amino acids. Losses at the gene ends were 1 base for V and 6 bases for J; bases not matched to a gene: 6. CDR3 sequence: CASSLGLAGSFEQYF. In DNA, the CDR3 is TGTGCCAGCAGCTTAGGACTAGCGGGTTCTTTCGAGCAGTACTTC.

V and J are TRBV7-9 and TRBJ2-5; D is perhaps TRBD2 (6 bases). This CDR3 comprises 17 residues. CDR1 SEHNR and CDR2 FQNEAQ come from the germline V gene (reference sequence). Trimming shortened V by 5 bases and J by 1 base, and 20 bases separated the two germline ends. The CDR3 region has the DNA TGTGCCAGCAGCCCATATGGGGGGACTTATTCCCAAGAGACCCAGTACTTC. It yields the protein CASSPYGGTYSQETQYF.

The chain combines TRBV13 with TRBJ2-7, with 9 bases matching TRBD2. Germline loops: CDR1 PRHDT, CDR2 FYEKMQ (reference sequence). With 5 bases clipped from V and 3 bases from J, the junction kept 8 bases outside the gene matches. This CDR3 has 15 amino acids. The CDR3 DNA reads as TGTGCCAGCAGCCCCACCGGTAGCGGGGGCTACGAGCAGTACTTC. This sequence encodes CASSPTGSGGYEQYF.

Only a few counts were recorded for this clone. The chain joins TRBV10-3 to TRBJ2-7; a weak D match, TRBD2 (6 bases). Trimming removed 3 bases at V and 1 base at J, with 10 bases between. CDR1 ENHRY and CDR2 SYGVKD come from the germline V gene. The CDR3 is made up of 14 amino acids. The CDR3 reads CAISDWGRSYEQYF. The CDR3 DNA reads as TGTGCCATCAGTGACTGGGGGAGGTCCTACGAGCAGTACTTC.

The chain employs TRBV7-2 and TRBJ1-2, with unresolved D. Deletions cut 1 base from V and 3 bases from J, with 15 bases between. CDR1 and CDR2 from the germline V gene are SGHTA and FQGNSA. CDR3 length: 16 amino acids. This chain's CDR3 is CASSLVGRGSYYGYTF. CDR3 DNA sequence: TGTGCCAGCAGCTTAGTGGGCCGGGGATCTTACTATGGCTACACCTTC.

The chain links TRBV9 to TRBJ2-3, with TRBD2 matching 9 bases. Germline V gene data show CDR1 as SGDLS and CDR2 as YYNGEE. The CDR3 is made up of 20 amino acids. V shed 0 bases and J 2 bases; nucleotides not matched to a gene: 16. CDR3 sequence (DNA): TGTGCCAGCAGCGTAGGTGTGCTCGGTGGTAGCGGGGGACCCACAGATACGCAGTATTTT. This encodes CASSVGVLGGSGGPTDTQYF. Supplemented by reference TRBV9 and TRBJ2-3, the full variable domain reads DSGVTQTPKHLITATGQRVTLRCSPRSGDLSVYWYQQSLDQGLQFLIQYYNGEERAKGNILERFSAQQFPDLHSELNLSSLELGDSALYFCASSVGVLGGSGGPTDTQYFGPGTRLTVL.

The chain uses TRBV4-1 and TRBJ2-1; 7 nucleotides align to TRBD2. The CDR3 is 16 residues long. CDR1 is MGHRA, CDR2 YSYEKL, per germline. The junction had 5 bases not matched to a gene; V was cut back by 3 bases and J by 0 bases. The CDR3 coding sequence is TGCGCCAGCAGCCATTCCGGGGGGAGCTCCTACAATGAGCAGTTCTTC. This translates into CASSHSGGSSYNEQFF.

CDR3 sequence reads: CASSAHWTSRGSEQYF. As DNA, the CDR3 is TGTGCCAGCAGTGCACATTGGACTAGCCGAGGAAGCGAGCAGTACTTC. V gene TRBV25-1 combines with J gene TRBJ2-7, with 8 bases matching TRBD2. The CDR3 totals 16 residues. The V and J ends lost 4 bases and 6 bases, in that order; junction bases with no gene match: 14. Germline CDR1 MGHDK, CDR2 SYGVNS.

The chain has TRBV6-5 and TRBJ2-7; a weak D match, TRBD1 (5 bases). The germline V gene encodes CDR1 MNHEY and CDR2 SVGAGI. The CDR3 totals 13 residues. V was shortened by 8 bases and J by 1 base, with 12 bases between the two germline ends. The CDR3 is CASAQGPSYEQYF. The DNA for the CDR3 is TGTGCCAGCGCGCAGGGTCCTTCCTACGAGCAGTACTTC.

This chain joins TRBV5-1 and TRBJ2-2, with TRBD2 matching over 7 bases. V lost 4 bases and J lost 4; bases outside the gene matches: 16. Germline V gives CDR1 SGHRS, CDR2 YFSETQ. The length of the CDR3 is 18 residues. The CDR3 reads CASSRRLLAEGSTGELFF. For the CDR3, the DNA is TGCGCCAGCAGCCGAAGACTTCTAGCGGAGGGGAGCACCGGGGAGCTGTTTTTT.